These 30 T cell receptor beta chains came from one sample sequenced in a study of CD8 T cells in ankylosing spondylitis. One entry per CDR3 protein results from TCRdb running MiXCR on the 5' RACE reads. Of about 160,000 distinct CDR3 sequences detected, around 17% appear once; the ten largest clones hold under 9%. The specimen sequenced was blood, either unsorted or a sorted T cell fraction (not recorded which). The receptors were gathered from a male donor with ankylosing spondylitis or in good health (not recorded which).

The V gene is TRBV9, the J gene TRBJ1-2, with D uncertain. The CDR3 covers 15 residues. Trimming shortened V by 0 bases and J by 0 bases, and 9 bases separated the two germline ends. Germline assignment: CDR1 SGDLS and CDR2 YYNGEE. The CDR3 nucleotides are TGTGCCAGCAGCGTAGAGGCAGGCTCTAACTATGGCTACACCTTC. This sequence encodes CASSVEAGSNYGYTF.

This clonotype has a count of ten or more. The chain has TRBV5-1 and TRBJ2-3; D gene ambiguous. From germline, CDR1 is SGHRS and CDR2 YFSETQ. The CDR3 length is 15 residues. Trimming pared 4 bases from V and 0 bases from J, leaving 12 bases between. CDR3 loop: CASSPPISSTDTQYF. The CDR3 region has the DNA TGCGCCAGCAGCCCCCCGATATCTAGCACAGATACGCAGTATTTT.

This clonotype has a handful of counts. This chain uses TRBV5-1 with TRBJ2-5, with 9 bases identical to TRBD2. The V gene's germline CDR1 is SGHRS and CDR2 YFSETQ. The CDR3 length is 13 residues. Losses at the gene ends were 5 bases for V and 3 bases for J; bases not matched to a gene: 2. The CDR3 spells CASRGLAEETQYF. The CDR3 DNA sequence: TGCGCCAGCAGGGGACTAGCAGAAGAGACCCAGTACTTC.

This clonotype was detected many times. V is TRBV2 and J is TRBJ2-1; 13 bases align to TRBD2. CDR1 is SNHLY and CDR2 is FYNNEI in the germline V gene. CDR3 length: 16 residues. V lost 5 bases and J lost 9; bases outside the gene matches: 10. The CDR3 protein is CASSPQTSGRLTEQFF. The CDR3 bases are TGTGCCAGCAGTCCCCAGACTAGCGGGAGGTTAACTGAGCAGTTCTTC.

There are a few counts of this clonotype. The J gene is TRBJ2-7, the V gene TRBV21-1; TRBD1, the table's D call, lacks a check against the DNA. TRBV21-1 is a listed pseudogene. The CDR3 sequence is 16 residues long. The CDR3 spells CASSKRLKQGAHEQYF. The CDR3 nucleotides are TGTGCCAGCAGCAAAAGGCTAAAACAGGGGGCCCACGAGCAGTACTTC.

The chain carries TRBV19 and TRBJ2-2; 8 bases fit TRBD1. V gave up 3 bases and J gave up 5 bases; unmatched junction bases: 5. Looked up from germline, CDR1 is LNHDA and CDR2 is SQIVND (reference sequence). The CDR3 contains 15 residues. CDR3 DNA sequence: TGTGCCAGTAGTATTCAGGGGGCGGAAACCGGGGAGCTGTTTTTT. It specifies CASSIQGAETGELFF.

This clonotype was counted only a few times. The V call is TRBV7-3, the J call TRBJ1-1, with a weak D call TRBD1 (6 bases). The CDR3 runs to 15 residues. Germline V gene data show CDR1 as SGHTA and CDR2 as FQGTGA. Deletions cut 2 bases from V and 5 bases from J, with 15 bases between. CDR3 DNA: TGTGCCAGCAGCTTATCCGGCAGGGGTGATACTGAAGCTTTCTTT. Translated: CASSLSGRGDTEAFF.

This clonotype was detected many times. V gene TRBV5-1 combines with J gene TRBJ2-5; 11 bases are shared with TRBD2. Germline trimming cut 0 bases from V and 4 bases from J; bases unmatched to any gene: 5. The CDR3 runs to 16 residues. CDR1 is SGHRS, CDR2 YFSETQ, per germline. The CDR3 loop is CASSLAGTSGSETQYF. DNA for the CDR3: TGCGCCAGCAGCTTGGCCGGGACTAGCGGCTCAGAGACCCAGTACTTC.

This clonotype was counted many times. V usage is TRBV27 and J usage is TRBJ2-5; TRBD1 matches 8 bases. The CDR3 has 13 amino acids. Germline CDR1 is MNHEY and CDR2 is SMNVEV (reference sequence). V gave up 2 bases and J gave up 9 bases; unmatched junction bases: 5. The chain's CDR3 is CASSLLGQGAQYF. CDR3 coding DNA: TGTGCCAGCAGTTTACTTGGACAGGGTGCCCAGTACTTC.

This chain joins TRBV20-1 and TRBJ2-5, with D possibly being TRBD2 (6 bases). The CDR3 covers 14 residues. V was shortened by 1 base and J by 5 bases, with 14 bases between the two germline ends. Germline V gene lookup returns CDR1 DFQATT and CDR2 SNEGSKA (reference sequence). Written as DNA, the CDR3 is TGCAGTGCTAGAGTTCAGGACGGAGGGGAGACCCAGTACTTC. This encodes CSARVQDGGETQYF.

The chain couples TRBV6-5 to TRBJ2-7; D ambiguous. CDR3 length: 11 residues. The V end was cut by 8 bases, the J end by 3 bases, with 8 bases between. Germline CDR1 reads MNHEY; CDR2 reads SVGAGI. The CDR3 loop is CASATRYEQYF. For the CDR3, the DNA is TGTGCCAGCGCCACACGCTACGAGCAGTACTTC.

V gene TRBV5-1 combines with J gene TRBJ2-5, with 7 bases fitting TRBD1. Trimming cost V 8 bases and J 4 bases; bases outside gene matches: 14. This CDR3 contains 15 residues. CDR1 is SGHRS and CDR2 is YFSETQ in the germline V gene. The CDR3: CASKLGGQIRETQYF. For the CDR3, the DNA is TGCGCCAGTAAGCTTGGGGGACAGATAAGAGAGACCCAGTACTTC.

By sample fraction, this clonotype is medium-sized. The V call is TRBV20-1, the J call TRBJ2-6; D remains unclear. This CDR3 comprises 18 residues. Trimming shortened V by 5 bases and J by 0 bases, and 20 bases separated the two germline ends. Looked up from germline, CDR1 is DFQATT and CDR2 is SNEGSKA (reference sequence). The CDR3 DNA reads as TGCAGTGCTGTCAAGCCCCGGGCGGTAGGCTCTGGGGCCAACGTCCTGACTTTC. It is translated as CSAVKPRAVGSGANVLTF.

This rearrangement joins TRBV29-1 to TRBJ2-1, with no clear D. Germline lookup yields CDR1 SQVTM and CDR2 ANQGSEA. CDR3 length equals 11 residues. Trimming left V 5 bases short and J 5 bases short, with 7 bases between. The CDR3 is CSVNRNNEQFF. In DNA form, the CDR3 reads TGCAGCGTTAACAGAAACAATGAGCAGTTCTTC.

The V and J genes are TRBV5-1 and TRBJ2-2; 10 bases are a match to TRBD1. Germline CDR1 reads SGHRS; CDR2 reads YFSETQ. The CDR3 covers 14 residues. The V segment lost 4 bases and the J segment 5 bases; nucleotides outside the gene matches: 2. CDR3 region: CASSKGQGTGELFF. The DNA of the CDR3 is TGCGCCAGCAGCAAGGGACAGGGGACCGGGGAGCTGTTTTTT.

This clonotype was detected only a few times. V and J are TRBV28 and TRBJ1-6, with D unclear. Germline assignment: CDR1 MDHEN and CDR2 SYDVKM. The CDR3 is made up of 15 amino acids. The ends were cut back, 3 bases at V and 2 bases at J, with 8 bases in the middle. The CDR3 spells CASSFSRAYNSPLHF. DNA of the CDR3: TGTGCCAGCAGTTTTTCGCGGGCCTATAATTCACCCCTCCACTTT. The full variable domain, completed using reference TRBV28 and TRBJ1-6, is DVKVTQSSRYLVKRTGEKVFLECVQDMDHENMFWYRQDPGLGLRLIYFSYDVKMKEKGDIPEGYSVSREKKERFSLILESASTNQTSMYLCASSFSRAYNSPLHFGNGTRLTVT.

This clonotype came up a few times. The rearrangement links TRBV6-2 or TRBV6-3 to TRBJ1-2, with TRBD1 identical over 9 bases. V lost 6 bases, J lost 2 bases, and 7 bases stayed unmatched. The germline CDR1 and CDR2 sequences are MNHEY and SVGEGT. The CDR3 contains 15 residues. In DNA, the CDR3 is TGTGCCAGCAGGCGGCAACAGGGGGCGAACTATGGCTACACCTTC. Translating it yields CASRRQQGANYGYTF.

This clonotype was recorded a few times. The CDR3 here is CASSLGLAGAGSYNEQFF. Here the CDR3 DNA reads TGCGCCAGCAGCCTGGGACTAGCGGGAGCTGGCTCCTACAATGAGCAGTTCTTC. This rearrangement joins TRBV5-1 to TRBJ2-1; 14 bases fit TRBD2. This CDR3 has 18 amino acids. V shed 4 bases, J shed 0 bases, and the junction held 6 bases outside the gene matches. Germline CDR1 and CDR2: SGHRS and YFSETQ.

There are many counts of this clonotype. The chain carries TRBV5-1 and TRBJ2-2; maybe TRBD2 (6 bases). Germline-derived CDR1 and CDR2 are SGHRS and YFSETQ. This CDR3 is built from 15 residues. V lost 0 bases, J lost 3 bases, and 9 bases lay in between. CDR3 nucleotide sequence: TGCGCCAGCAGCTTGGCGGGGGAAGACACCGGGGAGCTGTTTTTT. Its protein product is CASSLAGEDTGELFF.

The genes are TRBV20-1 and TRBJ2-3; TRBD2 might be the D (5 bases). This CDR3 region has 11 residues. Germline CDR1 reads DFQATT; CDR2 reads SNEGSKA (reference sequence). V was pared by 5 bases and J by 9 bases, with 12 bases between. CDR3 nucleotides: TGCAGTGCTTTCCCTGGAGGCACGCAGTATTTT. Its protein is CSAFPGGTQYF.

The V gene is TRBV11-2, the J gene TRBJ2-2; TRBD1 might be the D (5 bases). Germline V gives CDR1 SGHAT, CDR2 FQNNGV. The CDR3 is 15 amino acids. Trimming cost V 5 bases and J 6 bases, with 16 bases left between them. CDR3 loop: CASSRRPGLAGELFF. CDR3 sequence (DNA): TGTGCCAGCAGCCGCCGGCCAGGGCTTGCCGGGGAGCTGTTTTTT.

The chain links TRBV5-1 to TRBJ2-7; D remains unclear. CDR1 is SGHRS, CDR2 YFSETQ, per germline. CDR3 size: 12 residues. The ends were cut back, 1 base at V and 7 bases at J, with 9 bases in the middle. The CDR3 reads CASSLSQEEQYF. The CDR3 nucleotides read TGCGCCAGCAGCTTGTCCCAGGAAGAGCAGTACTTC. Full variable domain (outside the CDR3, taken from reference TRBV5-1 and TRBJ2-7): KAGVTQTPRYLIKTRGQQVTLSCSPISGHRSVSWYQQTPGQGLQFLFEYFSETQRNKGNFPGRFSGRQFSNSRSEMNVSTLELGDSALYLCASSLSQEEQYFGPGTRLTVT.

This chain links TRBV2 with TRBJ1-4; D may be TRBD1 (5 bases). The CDR3 runs to 12 residues. Germline assignment: CDR1 SNHLY and CDR2 FYNNEI. Trimming cost V 11 bases and J 3 bases, with 10 bases left between them. The CDR3 region is CASTAANEKLFF. As DNA, the CDR3 is TGTGCCTCGACAGCAGCTAATGAAAAACTGTTTTTT.

The CDR3 loop is CASSESVVDLGYGYTF. CDR3 nucleotide sequence: TGCGCCAGCAGTGAGTCTGTGGTTGACCTCGGCTATGGCTACACCTTC. The V gene is TRBV10-2, the J gene TRBJ1-2, with D uncertain. The germline V and J ends were trimmed by 0 bases and 4 bases, with 15 bases remaining between them. CDR1 is WSHSY and CDR2 is SAAADI in the germline V gene. The CDR3 is made up of 16 amino acids.

Only a few counts were recorded for this clonotype. The rearrangement uses TRBV28 and TRBJ2-5; TRBD1 is a possible D gene (5 bases). Germline V gene sequence: CDR1 MDHEN, CDR2 SYDVKM. V shed 3 bases and J shed 8 bases, with 16 bases lying between them. The CDR3 extends over 14 amino acids. This CDR3 reads CASSFPRPRVTQYF. As DNA, the CDR3 is TGTGCCAGCAGTTTCCCGCGCCCCAGGGTTACCCAGTACTTC.

The chain employs TRBV28 and TRBJ1-2; D is undetermined. The CDR3 length is 14 residues. CDR1 is MDHEN, CDR2 SYDVKM, per germline. Trimming removed 3 bases at V and 4 bases at J, with 12 bases between. The CDR3 protein is CASSLAAGSYGYTF. The DNA of the CDR3 is TGTGCCAGCAGTTTGGCGGCGGGTTCCTATGGCTACACCTTC.

V gene TRBV6-2 or TRBV6-3 combines with J gene TRBJ1-2; possible D gene TRBD1, 5 bases. The length of the CDR3 is 13 residues. Germline V gene data show CDR1 as MNHEY and CDR2 as SVGEGT. V was pared by 2 bases and J by 4 bases, with 8 bases between. This CDR3 is CASSYRQGYGYTF. For the CDR3, the DNA is TGTGCCAGCAGTTACCGTCAGGGCTATGGCTACACCTTC.

CDR3 sequence reads: CASSPTGVQTYEQYF. CDR3 bases: TGTGCCAGCAGCCCGACAGGGGTCCAAACCTACGAGCAGTACTTC. V usage is TRBV27 and J usage is TRBJ2-7; 8 bases line up with TRBD1. Per germline, CDR1 MNHEY and CDR2 SMNVEV (reference sequence). The CDR3 sequence is 15 residues long. Trimming at V came to 6 bases and at J to 2 bases, leaving 9 bases not matched to a gene.

This clonotype turned up a few times. J is TRBJ2-2 and V is TRBV4-1; 10 bases are a match to TRBD2. J gave up 6 bases and V 4 bases, and 11 bases lay outside the gene matches. The CDR3 spans 17 residues. Looked up from germline, CDR1 is MGHRA and CDR2 is YSYEKL. The CDR3 here is CASSRFSGLAWAGELFF. CDR3 sequence (DNA): TGCGCCAGCAGCCGATTTTCGGGACTAGCGTGGGCCGGGGAGCTGTTTTTT.

Remarks on this clonotype: This clone may be a read error of a much larger clone one base away. The rearrangement joins TRBV10-2 to TRBJ2-7; D is uncertain. Per germline, CDR1 WSHSY and CDR2 SAAADI. CDR3 length equals 11 residues. Here the CDR3 reads CANSDGYEQYF. CDR3 bases: TGCGCCAACAGTGACGGATACGAGCAGTACTTC.